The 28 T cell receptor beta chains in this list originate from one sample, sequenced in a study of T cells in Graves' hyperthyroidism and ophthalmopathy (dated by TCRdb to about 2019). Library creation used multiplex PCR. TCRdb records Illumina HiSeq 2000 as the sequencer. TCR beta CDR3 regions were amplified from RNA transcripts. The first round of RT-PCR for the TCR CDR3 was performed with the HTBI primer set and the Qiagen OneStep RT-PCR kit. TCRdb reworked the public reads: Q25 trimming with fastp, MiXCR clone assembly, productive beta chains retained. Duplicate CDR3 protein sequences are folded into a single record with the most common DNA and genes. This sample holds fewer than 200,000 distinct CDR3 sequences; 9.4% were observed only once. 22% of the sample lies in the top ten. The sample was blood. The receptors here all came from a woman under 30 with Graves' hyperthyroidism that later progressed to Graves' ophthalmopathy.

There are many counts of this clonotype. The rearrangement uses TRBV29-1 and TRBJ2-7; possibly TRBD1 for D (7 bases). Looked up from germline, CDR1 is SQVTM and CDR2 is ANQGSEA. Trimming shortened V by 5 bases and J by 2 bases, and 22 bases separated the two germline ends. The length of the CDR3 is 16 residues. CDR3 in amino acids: CSVRGERDSPTYEQYF. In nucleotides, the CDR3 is TGCAGCGTTAGGGGGGAAAGGGACAGCCCGACCTACGAGCAGTACTTC.

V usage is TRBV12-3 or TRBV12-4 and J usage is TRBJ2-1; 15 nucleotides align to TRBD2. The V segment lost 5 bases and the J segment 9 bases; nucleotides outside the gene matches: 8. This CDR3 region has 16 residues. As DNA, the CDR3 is TGTGCCAGCAGTGGGGGACTAGCGGGAGGAGCAACTGAGCAGTTCTTC. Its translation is CASSGGLAGGATEQFF.

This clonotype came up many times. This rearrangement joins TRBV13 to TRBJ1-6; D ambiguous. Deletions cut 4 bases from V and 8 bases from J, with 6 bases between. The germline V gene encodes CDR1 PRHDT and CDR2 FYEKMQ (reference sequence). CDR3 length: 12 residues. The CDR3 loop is CASSSFDSPLHF. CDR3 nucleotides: TGTGCCAGCAGCTCCTTCGATTCACCCCTCCACTTT.

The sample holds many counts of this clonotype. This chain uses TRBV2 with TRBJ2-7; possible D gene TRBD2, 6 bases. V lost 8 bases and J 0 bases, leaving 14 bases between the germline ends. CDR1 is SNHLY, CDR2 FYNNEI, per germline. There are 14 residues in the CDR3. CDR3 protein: CASGMERASYEQYF. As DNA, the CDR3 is TGTGCCAGCGGGATGGAGCGGGCCTCCTACGAGCAGTACTTC.

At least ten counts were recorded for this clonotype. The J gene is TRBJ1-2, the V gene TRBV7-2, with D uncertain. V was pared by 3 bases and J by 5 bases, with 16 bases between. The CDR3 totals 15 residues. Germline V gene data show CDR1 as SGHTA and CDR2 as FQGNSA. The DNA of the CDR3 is TGTGCCAGCAGCTTGGTGGTCGCGAGGGATTATGGCTACACCTTC. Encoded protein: CASSLVVARDYGYTF.

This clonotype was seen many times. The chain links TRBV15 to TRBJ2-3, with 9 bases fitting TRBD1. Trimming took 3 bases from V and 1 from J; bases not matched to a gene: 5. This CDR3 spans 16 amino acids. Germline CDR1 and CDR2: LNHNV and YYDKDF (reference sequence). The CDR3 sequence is CATSSGTGRGTDTQYF. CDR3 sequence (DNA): TGTGCCACCAGCAGTGGGACAGGGAGAGGCACAGATACGCAGTATTTT.

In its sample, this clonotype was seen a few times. CDR3 nucleotides: TGTGCCAGCAGTGAACCAGGGGAAGTGGCTTTCTTT. Protein product: CASSEPGEVAFF. The chain carries TRBV6-2 or TRBV6-3 and TRBJ1-1; possible D gene TRBD1, 6 bases. V dropped 5 bases and J dropped 11 bases, with 15 bases sitting between them. The CDR3 totals 12 residues. CDR1 is MNHEY and CDR2 is SVGEGT in the germline V gene.

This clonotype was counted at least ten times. The CDR3 here is CASSSDTVYGYTF. Here the CDR3 DNA reads TGTGCCAGCAGCTCGGACACGGTCTATGGCTACACCTTC. The gene calls are TRBV5-6 and TRBJ1-2, with a weak D call TRBD1 (5 bases). Germline loops: CDR1 SGHDT, CDR2 YYEEEE. The CDR3 runs to 13 residues. V was shortened by 3 bases and J by 4 bases, with 10 bases between the two germline ends.

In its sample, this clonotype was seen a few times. The CDR3 sequence: CASSQGGGVLGNTIYF. CDR3 in DNA: TGTGCCAGCAGCCAAGGGGGCGGCGTTTTGGGAAACACCATATATTTT. The chain combines TRBV3-1 with TRBJ1-3; D perhaps matches TRBD1 (5 bases). The ends were cut back, 1 base at V and 4 bases at J, with 14 bases in the middle. This CDR3 is 16 amino acids long. Looked up from germline, CDR1 is LGHDT and CDR2 is YNNKEL (reference sequence).

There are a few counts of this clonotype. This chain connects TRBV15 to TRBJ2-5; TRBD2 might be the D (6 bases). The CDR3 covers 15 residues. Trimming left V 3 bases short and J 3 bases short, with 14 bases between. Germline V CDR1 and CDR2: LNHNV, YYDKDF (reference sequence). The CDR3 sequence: CATSRGGVGKETQYF. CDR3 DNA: TGTGCCACCAGCAGGGGCGGGGTAGGAAAAGAGACCCAGTACTTC.

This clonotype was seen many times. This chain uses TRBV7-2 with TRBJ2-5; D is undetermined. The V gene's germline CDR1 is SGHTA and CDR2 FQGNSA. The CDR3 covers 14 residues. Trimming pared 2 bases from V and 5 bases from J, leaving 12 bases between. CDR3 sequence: CASSLHRATETQYF. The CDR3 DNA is TGTGCCAGCAGCTTACACCGAGCAACGGAGACCCAGTACTTC.

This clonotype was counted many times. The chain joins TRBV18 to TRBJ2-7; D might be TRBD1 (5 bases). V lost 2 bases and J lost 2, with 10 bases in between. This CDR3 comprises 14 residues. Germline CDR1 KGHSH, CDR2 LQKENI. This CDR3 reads CASSPGKGPYEQYF. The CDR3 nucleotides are TGTGCCAGCTCACCAGGGAAGGGGCCCTACGAGCAGTACTTC.

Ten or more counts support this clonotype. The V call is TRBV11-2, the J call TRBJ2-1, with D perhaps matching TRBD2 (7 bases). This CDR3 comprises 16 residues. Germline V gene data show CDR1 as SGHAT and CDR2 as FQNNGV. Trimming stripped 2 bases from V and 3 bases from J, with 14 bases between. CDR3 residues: CASSLTRGAVYNEQFF. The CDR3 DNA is TGTGCCAGCAGCTTAACACGGGGGGCAGTCTACAATGAGCAGTTCTTC.

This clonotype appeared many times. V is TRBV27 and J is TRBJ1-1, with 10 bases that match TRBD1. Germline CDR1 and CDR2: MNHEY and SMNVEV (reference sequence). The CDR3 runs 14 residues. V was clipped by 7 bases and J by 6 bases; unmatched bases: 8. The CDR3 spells CASTRTGGGPEAFF. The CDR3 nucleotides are TGTGCCAGCACCAGGACAGGGGGGGGCCCTGAAGCTTTCTTT.

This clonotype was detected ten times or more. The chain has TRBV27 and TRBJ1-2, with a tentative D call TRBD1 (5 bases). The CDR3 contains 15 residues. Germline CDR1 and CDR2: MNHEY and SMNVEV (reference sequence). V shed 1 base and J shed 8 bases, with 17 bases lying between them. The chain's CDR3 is CASSLLRGEERGYTF. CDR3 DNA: TGTGCCAGCAGTTTATTAAGGGGAGAAGAGAGAGGCTACACCTTC.

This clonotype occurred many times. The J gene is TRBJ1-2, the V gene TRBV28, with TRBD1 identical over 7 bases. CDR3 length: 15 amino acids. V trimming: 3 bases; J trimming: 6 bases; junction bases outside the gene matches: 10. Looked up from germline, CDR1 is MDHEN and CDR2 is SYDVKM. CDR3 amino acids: CASSFPLTGRDGYTF. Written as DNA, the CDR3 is TGTGCCAGCAGTTTCCCCCTGACAGGGAGGGATGGCTACACCTTC.

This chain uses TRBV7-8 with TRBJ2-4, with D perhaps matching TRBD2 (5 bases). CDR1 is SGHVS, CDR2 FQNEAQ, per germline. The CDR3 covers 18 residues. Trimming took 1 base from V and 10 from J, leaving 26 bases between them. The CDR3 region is CASSLVWESLLDSPIQYF. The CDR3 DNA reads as TGTGCCAGCAGCTTAGTATGGGAAAGTCTGCTGGACTCCCCAATTCAGTACTTC. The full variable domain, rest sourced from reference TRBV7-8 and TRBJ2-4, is GAGVSQSPRYKVAKRGQDVALRCDPISGHVSLFWYQQALGQGPEFLTYFQNEAQLDKSGLPSDRFFAERPEGSVSTLKIQRTQQEDSAVYLCASSLVWESLLDSPIQYFGAGTRLSVL.

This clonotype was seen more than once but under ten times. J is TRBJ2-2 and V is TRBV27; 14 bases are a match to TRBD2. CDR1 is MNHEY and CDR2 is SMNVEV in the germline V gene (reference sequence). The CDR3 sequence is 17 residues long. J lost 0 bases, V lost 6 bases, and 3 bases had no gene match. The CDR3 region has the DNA TGTGCCAGCAGACCGGGACTAGCGGGAGCGAACACCGGGGAGCTGTTTTTT. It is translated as CASRPGLAGANTGELFF.

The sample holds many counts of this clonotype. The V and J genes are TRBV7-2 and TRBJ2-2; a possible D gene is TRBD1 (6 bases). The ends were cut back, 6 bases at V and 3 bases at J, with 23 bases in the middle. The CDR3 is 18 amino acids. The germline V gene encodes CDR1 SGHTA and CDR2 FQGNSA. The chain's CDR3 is CASSHGTNYPEDTGELFF. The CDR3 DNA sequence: TGTGCCAGCAGTCACGGGACAAACTACCCAGAAGACACCGGGGAGCTGTTTTTT.

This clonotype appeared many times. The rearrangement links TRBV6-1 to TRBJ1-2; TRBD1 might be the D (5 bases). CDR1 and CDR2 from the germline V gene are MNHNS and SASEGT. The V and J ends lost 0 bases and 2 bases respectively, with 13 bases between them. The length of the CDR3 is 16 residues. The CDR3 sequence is CASSEAFVRQNYGYTF. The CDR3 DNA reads TGTGCCAGCAGTGAAGCCTTCGTCCGACAGAACTATGGCTACACCTTC.

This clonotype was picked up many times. The CDR3 protein is CASSLRLAGDVNEQFF. The CDR3 nucleotides are TGTGCCAGCAGCTTACGACTAGCGGGAGATGTGAATGAGCAGTTCTTC. The J gene is TRBJ2-1, the V gene TRBV7-9; 12 bases match TRBD2. Germline CDR1 and CDR2: SEHNR and FQNEAQ (reference sequence). V shed 2 bases and J 7 bases; nucleotides not matched to a gene: 6. This CDR3 comprises 16 residues.

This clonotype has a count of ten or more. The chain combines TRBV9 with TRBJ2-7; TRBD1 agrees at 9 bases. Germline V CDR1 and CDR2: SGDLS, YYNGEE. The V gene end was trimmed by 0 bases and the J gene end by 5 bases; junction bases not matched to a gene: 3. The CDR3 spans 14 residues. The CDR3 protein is CASSVAGQGHEQYF. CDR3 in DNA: TGTGCCAGCAGCGTAGCAGGACAGGGGCACGAGCAGTACTTC.

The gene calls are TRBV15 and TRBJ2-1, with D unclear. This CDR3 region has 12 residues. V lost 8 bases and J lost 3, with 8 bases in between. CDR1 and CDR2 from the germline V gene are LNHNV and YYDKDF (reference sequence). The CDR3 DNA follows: TGTGCCACCTCGGACCACTACAATGAGCAGTTCTTC. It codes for CATSDHYNEQFF.

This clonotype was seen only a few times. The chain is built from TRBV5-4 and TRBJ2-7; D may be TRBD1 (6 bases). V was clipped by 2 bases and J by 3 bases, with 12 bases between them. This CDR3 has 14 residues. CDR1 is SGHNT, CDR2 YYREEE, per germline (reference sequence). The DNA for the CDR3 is TGTGCCAGCAGCTTTTTCGGGACAAACTACGAGCAGTACTTC. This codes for CASSFFGTNYEQYF.

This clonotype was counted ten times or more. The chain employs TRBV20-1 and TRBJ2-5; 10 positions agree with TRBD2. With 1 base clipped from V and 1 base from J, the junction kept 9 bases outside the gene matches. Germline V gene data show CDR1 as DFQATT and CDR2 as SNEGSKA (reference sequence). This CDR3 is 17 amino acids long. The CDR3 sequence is CSARVFRTSGPQETQYF. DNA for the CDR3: TGCAGTGCTAGAGTCTTCAGGACTAGCGGACCCCAAGAGACCCAGTACTTC.

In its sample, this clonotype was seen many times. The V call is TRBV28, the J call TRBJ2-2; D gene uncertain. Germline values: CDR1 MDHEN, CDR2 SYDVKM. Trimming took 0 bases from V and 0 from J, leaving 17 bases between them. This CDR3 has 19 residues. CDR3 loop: CASSLWGKAEGPNTGELFF. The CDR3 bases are TGTGCCAGCAGTTTATGGGGAAAGGCAGAAGGACCGAACACCGGGGAGCTGTTTTTT.

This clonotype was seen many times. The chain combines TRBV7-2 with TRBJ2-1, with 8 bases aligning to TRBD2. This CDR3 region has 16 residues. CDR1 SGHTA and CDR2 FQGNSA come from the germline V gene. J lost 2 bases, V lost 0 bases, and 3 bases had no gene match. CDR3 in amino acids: CASSLAAGLAYNEQFF. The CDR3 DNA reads TGTGCCAGCAGCTTAGCCGCGGGACTAGCCTACAATGAGCAGTTCTTC. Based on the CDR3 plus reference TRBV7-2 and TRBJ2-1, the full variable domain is GAGVSQSPSNKVTEKGKDVELRCDPISGHTALYWYRQSLGQGLEFLIYFQGNSAPDKSGLPSDRFSAERTGGSVSTLTIQRTQQEDSAVYLCASSLAAGLAYNEQFFGPGTRLTVL.

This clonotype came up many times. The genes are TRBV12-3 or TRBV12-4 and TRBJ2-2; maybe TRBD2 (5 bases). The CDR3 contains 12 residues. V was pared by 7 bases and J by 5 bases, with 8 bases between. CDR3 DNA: TGTGCCAGCACCGAGGGTACCGGGGAGCTGTTTTTT. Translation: CASTEGTGELFF.